Below, 28 T cell receptor beta chains from the same sample are listed, as sequenced in a study of shared clonotypes between healthy human individuals. TCRdb's table, derived via immunoSEQ multiplex PCR, lists solely in-frame clones and lacks some. Here the sample spans about 1 million clones, around four fifths being singletons. Material: memory CD4+ T cells sorted from blood. The subset denotes: CD45RA-negative fraction. These receptor sequences come from a young man in good health.

The J gene is TRBJ2-5, the V gene TRBV4-1, with 9 bases aligning to TRBD2. J was trimmed by 1 base and V by 0 bases; bases with no gene match: 6. Germline CDR1 MGHRA, CDR2 YSYEKL. The CDR3 is made up of 17 amino acids. The CDR3 DNA follows: TGCGCCAGCAGCCAAGACTCGGTGACTAGCGGCCAAGAGACCCAGTACTTC. The encoded protein is CASSQDSVTSGQETQYF.

The sample holds many counts of this clone. This sequence joins TRBV28 and TRBJ2-4, with D possibly matching TRBD1 (6 bases). Germline lookup yields CDR1 MDHEN and CDR2 SYDVKM. V lost 4 bases and J 7 bases, leaving 35 bases between the germline ends. CDR3 size: 21 residues. For the CDR3, the DNA is TGTGCCAGCAGTTCCCAATACCAATACCCTTCAACCGGCGGGCAGGGGAACATTCAGTACTTC. Amino acids: CASSSQYQYPSTGGQGNIQYF. Combining the CDR3 with reference TRBV28 and TRBJ2-4 gives the whole variable domain DVKVTQSSRYLVKRTGEKVFLECVQDMDHENMFWYRQDPGLGLRLIYFSYDVKMKEKGDIPEGYSVSREKKERFSLILESASTNQTSMYLCASSSQYQYPSTGGQGNIQYFGAGTRLSVL.

V gene TRBV5-1 combines with J gene TRBJ2-2, with 10 bases that match TRBD1. The germline V gene has CDR1 SGHRS and CDR2 YFSETQ. The CDR3 is 16 amino acids. V lost 3 bases to trimming and J lost 6 bases; unmatched junction nucleotides: 8. The CDR3 reads CASSSSRTGGAGELFF. As DNA, the CDR3 is TGCGCCAGCAGCTCTTCTAGGACAGGGGGTGCCGGGGAGCTGTTTTTT.

This clone has a single count. The CDR3 bases are TGTGCCAGCAGTGCATCTAGCACTGAGCAGTTCTTC. Translating it yields CASSASSTEQFF. V is TRBV6-1 and J is TRBJ2-1; D might be TRBD2 (5 bases). The V end lost 4 bases, the J end lost 9 bases, and 10 bases lay between the germline ends. Germline V gene sequence: CDR1 MNHNS, CDR2 SASEGT. The CDR3 has 12 amino acids.

The V and J genes are TRBV27 and TRBJ1-4; 10 positions agree with TRBD1. The length of the CDR3 is 15 residues. Germline CDR1 reads MNHEY; CDR2 reads SMNVEV (reference sequence). The V and J ends lost 6 bases and 6 bases, in that order; junction bases with no gene match: 7. The CDR3 sequence is CASSRTGTGDEKLFF. In nucleotides, the CDR3 is TGTGCCAGCAGCCGAACCGGGACAGGGGATGAAAAACTGTTTTTT. Full variable domain (missing parts from reference TRBV27 and TRBJ1-4): EAQVTQNPRYLITVTGKKLTVTCSQNMNHEYMSWYRQDPGLGLRQIYYSMNVEVTDKGDVPEGYKVSRKEKRNFPLILESPSPNQTSLYFCASSRTGTGDEKLFFGSGTQLSVL.

V gene TRBV5-4 combines with J gene TRBJ2-1; D unclear. Trimming removed 4 bases from V and 10 bases from J, with 12 bases in between. Germline CDR1 and CDR2: SGHNT and YYREEE (reference sequence). The CDR3 runs to 12 residues. As DNA, the CDR3 is TGTGCCAGCAGCAGAGACGCCTGGGAGCAGTTCTTC. Encoded protein: CASSRDAWEQFF.

V usage is TRBV12-5 and J usage is TRBJ2-7; D gene unclear. The CDR3 is made up of 15 amino acids. Germline assignment: CDR1 LGHNT and CDR2 FRNRAP. V gave up 0 bases and J gave up 2 bases, with 11 bases separating them. In nucleotides, the CDR3 is TGTGCTAGTGGTTTGGTACGGGCAGTGACCTACGAGCAGTACTTC. Its translation: CASGLVRAVTYEQYF. The variable domain in full, with the rest retrieved from reference TRBV12-5 and TRBJ2-7, is DARVTQTPRHKVTEMGQEVTMRCQPILGHNTVFWYRQTMMQGLELLAYFRNRAPLDDSGMPKDRFSAEMPDATLATLKIQPSEPRDSAVYFCASGLVRAVTYEQYFGPGTRLTVT.

The chain combines TRBV11-2 with TRBJ1-6; 10 nucleotides match TRBD1. Germline V lookup: CDR1 SGHAT, CDR2 FQNNGV. The CDR3 consists of 18 residues. V shed 5 bases, J shed 2 bases, and the junction held 9 bases outside the gene matches. CDR3 loop: CASSHRDRGAAYNSPLHF. Here the CDR3 DNA reads TGTGCCAGCAGCCACAGGGACAGGGGAGCCGCCTATAATTCACCCCTCCACTTT.

The J gene is TRBJ1-3, the V gene TRBV2; D not resolved. The CDR3 covers 15 residues. V gave up 7 bases and J gave up 0 bases, with 13 bases separating them. Looked up from germline, CDR1 is SNHLY and CDR2 is FYNNEI. The CDR3 here is CASTRTGSSGNTIYF. DNA for the CDR3: TGTGCCAGCACCCGGACGGGGAGCTCTGGAAACACCATATATTTT.

The chain carries TRBV27 and TRBJ2-4; TRBD1 aligns across 9 bases. The CDR3 loop spans 15 amino acids. Germline CDR1 reads MNHEY; CDR2 reads SMNVEV (reference sequence). The trim removed 8 bases at V and 7 bases at J, leaving 12 bases unmatched. CDR3 loop: CASGVPGQGGNIQYF. The CDR3 DNA reads TGTGCCAGCGGCGTCCCGGGACAGGGTGGTAACATTCAGTACTTC.

As concerns this clone: A read error may be the cause here, since a much bigger clone is one base away. This sequence joins TRBV11-3 and TRBJ2-2; D is uncertain. Germline CDR1 SGHNT, CDR2 YENEEA. The CDR3 runs 11 residues. V was cut by 2 bases and J by 7 bases, with 2 bases left in between. The CDR3 DNA reads TGTGCCAGCAGCTTAAACGGGGAGCTGTTTTTT. Translated, it gives CASSLNGELFF. Looking up the rest from reference TRBV11-3 and TRBJ2-2 gives the full variable domain: EAGVVQSPRYKIIEKKQPVAFWCNPISGHNTLYWYLQNLGQGPELLIRYENEEAVDDSQLPKDRFSAERLKGVDSTLKIQPAELGDSAVYLCASSLNGELFFGEGSRLTVL.

This clone has a single count. The chain is built from TRBV28 and TRBJ2-2; TRBD2 agrees at 15 bases. Trimming took 6 bases from V and 6 from J; bases not matched to a gene: 17. In germline, CDR1 is MDHEN, CDR2 SYDVKM. CDR3 length: 20 amino acids. In nucleotides, the CDR3 is TGTGCCAGCAGCCCAATCCCGGGACTAGCGGGGGGCCCCACTCCCGGGGAGCTGTTTTTT. This translates into CASSPIPGLAGGPTPGELFF. The entire variable domain, with the rest obtained from reference TRBV28 and TRBJ2-2, is as follows: DVKVTQSSRYLVKRTGEKVFLECVQDMDHENMFWYRQDPGLGLRLIYFSYDVKMKEKGDIPEGYSVSREKKERFSLILESASTNQTSMYLCASSPIPGLAGGPTPGELFFGEGSRLTVL.

The chain uses TRBV9 and TRBJ2-7; D perhaps matches TRBD2 (5 bases). There are 13 residues in the CDR3. Germline V gene data show CDR1 as SGDLS and CDR2 as YYNGEE. Trimming cost V 1 base and J 7 bases, with 12 bases left between them. The CDR3 sequence: CASSVSPGWEQYF. For the CDR3, the DNA is TGTGCCAGCAGCGTATCCCCGGGGTGGGAGCAGTACTTC.

In regard to this clone: Germline and junction disagree at one end, which may indicate a read error. The chain employs TRBV19 and TRBJ1-1, with D possibly being TRBD1 (5 bases). CDR1 LNHDA and CDR2 SQIVND come from the germline V gene (reference sequence). This CDR3 has 13 amino acids. CDR3 coding DNA: TGTGCCAGTAGTGACTCAGGGATAGAGAGCCACAATTTT. Translation: CASSDSGIESHNF.

The chain links TRBV5-1 to TRBJ1-1; 7 bases map to TRBD1. This CDR3 comprises 16 residues. Germline V CDR1 and CDR2: SGHRS, YFSETQ. J was trimmed by 1 base and V by 0 bases; bases with no gene match: 6. The CDR3 DNA is TGCGCCAGCAGCTTGGGGGACAGAGGGCGGAACACTGAAGCTTTCTTT. It yields the protein CASSLGDRGRNTEAFF.

This chain uses TRBV4-1 with TRBJ2-3; TRBD1 matches at 7 bases. Germline V gives CDR1 MGHRA, CDR2 YSYEKL. Trimming removed 4 bases from V and 3 bases from J; junction bases left unmatched: 7. The CDR3 is 15 residues long. The CDR3 protein is CASSPGTVVTDTQYF. Here the CDR3 DNA reads TGCGCCAGCAGCCCCGGGACAGTTGTGACAGATACGCAGTATTTT.

The chain recombines TRBV5-4 with TRBJ1-1; D unresolved. V dropped 5 bases and J dropped 0 bases, with 11 bases sitting between them. Germline CDR1 is SGHNT and CDR2 is YYREEE (reference sequence). The CDR3 has 14 residues. As DNA, the CDR3 is TGTGCCAGCAGGCCGTCGGGGATGAACACTGAAGCTTTCTTT. It yields the protein CASRPSGMNTEAFF.

V gene TRBV4-3 combines with J gene TRBJ2-2; 8 nucleotides match TRBD2. The V gene end was trimmed by 4 bases and the J gene end by 5 bases; junction bases not matched to a gene: 9. Germline V lookup: CDR1 LGHNA, CDR2 YSLEER. The CDR3 sequence is 16 residues long. CDR3 in amino acids: CASSRVLGGGTGELFF. DNA of the CDR3: TGCGCCAGCAGCCGCGTACTCGGCGGGGGGACCGGGGAGCTGTTTTTT.

J is TRBJ1-5 and V is TRBV13; D not certain. The V gene's germline CDR1 is PRHDT and CDR2 FYEKMQ (reference sequence). The CDR3 extends over 14 amino acids. Trimming took off 5 bases at V and 0 bases at J, with 8 bases between the two ends. CDR3: CASSERYSNQPQHF. The CDR3 bases are TGTGCCAGCAGCGAACGATATAGCAATCAGCCCCAGCATTTT.

In regard to this clone: At the DNA level, this CDR3 is encoded by other sequences in the same sample as well. The chain recombines TRBV7-9 with TRBJ2-7; no firm D call. The V gene lost 1 base and the J gene lost 3 bases, with 10 bases spanning the gap. In germline, CDR1 is SEHNR, CDR2 FQNEAQ (reference sequence). The CDR3 loop spans 14 amino acids. As DNA, the CDR3 is TGTGCCAGCAGCTTAGAAGGGTCCCGCTACGAGCAGTACTTC. Its translation is CASSLEGSRYEQYF.

The chain has TRBV7-8 and TRBJ1-2, with D perhaps TRBD1 (6 bases). Trimming took off 5 bases at V and 4 bases at J, with 14 bases between the two ends. The CDR3 spans 14 residues. CDR1 and CDR2 (germline): SGHVS, FQNEAQ. The CDR3 sequence is CASSPTGVIYGYTF. CDR3 bases: TGTGCCAGCAGCCCGACAGGCGTCATCTATGGCTACACCTTC. The entire variable domain, with the rest obtained from reference TRBV7-8 and TRBJ1-2, is as follows: GAGVSQSPRYKVAKRGQDVALRCDPISGHVSLFWYQQALGQGPEFLTYFQNEAQLDKSGLPSDRFFAERPEGSVSTLKIQRTQQEDSAVYLCASSPTGVIYGYTFGSGTRLTVV.

The CDR3 nucleotides are TGTGCCAGCAGCTCCACCTACACAGATACGCAGTATTTT. Amino acid sequence: CASSSTYTDTQYF. The genes are TRBV5-6 and TRBJ2-3; D is undetermined. CDR1 SGHDT and CDR2 YYEEEE come from the germline V gene. CDR3 size: 13 residues. V dropped 3 bases and J dropped 2 bases, with 7 bases sitting between them.

The chain combines TRBV30 with TRBJ2-1; 7 bases are a match to TRBD2. The CDR3 totals 16 residues. Germline CDR1 and CDR2: GTSNPN and SVGIG (reference sequence). With 0 bases clipped from V and 4 bases from J, the junction kept 9 bases outside the gene matches. The CDR3 DNA is TGTGCCTGGAGTGTATTCGGACTAGGGGTATACAATGAGCAGTTCTTC. As protein: CAWSVFGLGVYNEQFF. The full variable domain, with the rest looked up from reference TRBV30 and TRBJ2-1, is SQTIHQWPATLVQPVGSPLSLECTVEGTSNPNLYWYRQAAGRGLQLLFYSVGIGQISSEVPQNLSASRPQDRQFILSSKKLLLSDSGFYLCAWSVFGLGVYNEQFFGPGTRLTVL.

This clone was detected a few times. V is TRBV10-1 and J is TRBJ2-1; possible D gene TRBD2, 6 bases. Germline V gives CDR1 WNHNN, CDR2 SYGVQD (reference sequence). Trimming shortened V by 3 bases and J by 6 bases, and 9 bases separated the two germline ends. The CDR3 covers 13 residues. Here the CDR3 DNA reads TGCGCCAGCAGTGAACGGAGGGGCAATGAGCAGTTCTTC. This codes for CASSERRGNEQFF.

The genes are TRBV19 and TRBJ2-1; TRBD2 agrees at 9 bases. CDR3 length: 16 residues. The trim removed 2 bases at V and 3 bases at J, leaving 5 bases unmatched. Germline loops: CDR1 LNHDA, CDR2 SQIVND (reference sequence). The CDR3 sequence: CASSITASGVYNEQFF. The CDR3 nucleotides read TGTGCCAGTAGTATAACTGCTAGCGGGGTCTACAATGAGCAGTTCTTC.

As regards this clone: A single base separates this from a much larger clone, so it may be a read error. The rearrangement joins TRBV9 to TRBJ2-2, with TRBD2 matching 7 bases. Germline CDR1 and CDR2: SGDLS and YYNGEE. The CDR3 length is 14 residues. J gave up 4 bases and V 1 base, and 1 base lay outside the gene matches. For the CDR3, the DNA is TGTGCCAGCAGCGTAAGGGAGGGCACCGGGGAGCTGTTTTTT. Protein product: CASSVREGTGELFF.

V and J are TRBV6-5 and TRBJ1-2, with 7 bases aligning to TRBD1. The trim removed 6 bases at V and 8 bases at J, leaving 9 bases unmatched. Germline loops: CDR1 MNHEY, CDR2 SVGAGI. There are 13 residues in the CDR3. CDR3 coding DNA: TGTGCCAGCAGACCAGGGGGTTCTGGCGGCTACACCTTC. This translates into CASRPGGSGGYTF.

The chain recombines TRBV6-5 with TRBJ2-7; D may be TRBD1 or TRBD2 (6 bases each). The CDR3 has 15 residues. Germline CDR1 is MNHEY and CDR2 is SVGAGI. V gave up 2 bases and J gave up 2 bases, with 13 bases separating them. CDR3: CASSYGGQGTYEQYF. Here the CDR3 DNA reads TGTGCCAGCAGTTACGGGGGGCAGGGTACCTACGAGCAGTACTTC.